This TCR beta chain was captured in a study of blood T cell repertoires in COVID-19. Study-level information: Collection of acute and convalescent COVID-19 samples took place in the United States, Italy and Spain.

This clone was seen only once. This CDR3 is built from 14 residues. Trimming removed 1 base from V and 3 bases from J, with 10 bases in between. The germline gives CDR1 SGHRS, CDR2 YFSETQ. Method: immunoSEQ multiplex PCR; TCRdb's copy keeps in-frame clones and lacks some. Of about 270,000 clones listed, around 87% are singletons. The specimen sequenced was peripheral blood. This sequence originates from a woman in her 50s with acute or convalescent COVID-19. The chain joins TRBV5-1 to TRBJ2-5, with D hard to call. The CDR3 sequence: CASSLWAVEETQYF. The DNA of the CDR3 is TGCGCCAGCAGCTTGTGGGCAGTAGAAGAGACCCAGTACTTC.